This T cell receptor beta chain was identified in a study of technical replicates of blood from several donors (dated by TCRdb to 2016 to 2017). With regard to this clone: Its binding antigen is unknown. Within one base of it there is no much larger clone, and no base qualities were kept.

Library prep was done by the immunoSEQ multiplex PCR assay. Sourced from immuneACCESS, this table was stored by TCRdb with only in-frame sequences that have V and J called. A share of the clones is absent; for the studies checked, an unresolved V gene accounts for under half, and the remainder has no known explanation. Counted in this sample were about 79,000 clones; about 91% of them appeared once. Under 0.5% of the sample lies in the top ten. The CDR3 holds 17 amino acids from the cysteine to the phenylalanine. Only the CDR3 DNA stays, 51 bases, in frame from base 1. CDR1 and CDR2, looked up from the germline V gene (reference sequence), are LNHDA and SQIVND. Deletion took 5 bases off V and 4 bases off J, with a span of 20 bases between the germline ends.

The source is a human donor in good health. Some clones in this sample may be carry-over from other donors' samples. Here the chain combines TRBV19 and TRBJ1-4; the D gene is perhaps TRBD1, on 6 matching bases. Sequencing was performed on T cells isolated from PBMCs. CDR3 region: CASSPGYLTGDNEKLFF. The base sequence is TGTGCCAGTAGTCCAGGATACTTGACAGGAGATAATGAAAAACTGTTTTTT.